The sequence of this T cell receptor (beta chain) was determined in a study of T cells in Graves' hyperthyroidism and ophthalmopathy. RNA transcripts gave rise to amplified TCR beta CDR3 regions. During a first-round RT-PCR of the TCR CDR3, the HTBI primer set was used. TCRdb re-called the multiplex PCR reads through MiXCR, storing one row per CDR3 protein. The sample includes some 300,000 distinct CDR3 sequences, about 15% seen only once; the top ten take roughly 33%. CDR1 KGHSH and CDR2 LQKENI come from the germline V gene. The CDR3 runs 15 residues. V lost 2 bases and J 0 bases, leaving 8 bases between the germline ends. The study, taken as a whole, reports: The model predicted ophthalmopathy a median approximately 6.3 months before onset.

These patients, aged 18 to 65, had recently diagnosed hyperthyroidism lasting under 2 months. Cells are PBMCs isolated from 9 to 10 ml of fresh blood. Ten or more counts support this clonotype. Its antigen is currently unknown. V and J are TRBV18 and TRBJ1-3; D gene uncertain. The TCR comes from a man aged 25 to 45 with Graves' hyperthyroidism. Sequencing input: blood. The CDR3 region is CASSPSTISGNTIYF. The DNA of the CDR3 is TGTGCCAGCTCACCAAGTACAATCTCTGGAAACACCATATATTTT.